This T cell receptor (beta chain) originates from a study of blood T cell repertoires in COVID-19. Study at large: COVID-19 samples from acute and convalescent phases originated in the United States, Italy and Spain. T cells, B-cell-depleted T cells, or PBMCs provided the cDNA or gDNA that served as material.

The data were produced by immunoSEQ multiplex PCR, yet TCRdb's version contains in-frame clones alone and is incomplete. The data contain around 300,000 clones, roughly 84% of them singletons. Trimming cost V 4 bases and J 0 bases, with 10 bases left between them. Looked up from germline, CDR1 is MNHEY and CDR2 is SMNVEV (reference sequence). The CDR3 sequence is 14 residues long. The rearrangement uses TRBV27 and TRBJ2-7; D is unresolved. The sample taken for sequencing was peripheral blood. This receptor was obtained from a man aged 45-65 years with active or convalescent COVID-19. The CDR3 loop is CASSYTIDSYEQYF. In DNA, the CDR3 is TGTGCCAGCAGTTATACTATTGACTCCTACGAGCAGTACTTC.